Sequencing of this T cell receptor (beta chain) was carried out in a study of shared clonotypes between healthy human individuals. Study-level points and caveats: Sequencing depth was expected to affect clonotype sharing among donors.

Comments on this clone: The antigen is unknown.

The authors ran the assay at deep level. Original data processing: Junction-only immunoSEQ data arrived without quality scores, meaning filtering differed. Sequencing was performed with immunoSEQ multiplex PCR; in TCRdb, only in-frame clones are kept and a portion is missing. That table is the source of V, J and clone size, and D and trimming were worked out from the DNA. Of about 490,000 clones listed, approximately 81% are singletons. The CDR3 extends over 14 amino acids. Trimming left V 4 bases short and J 8 bases short, with 17 bases between. The germline CDR1 and CDR2 sequences are SNHLY and FYNNEI.

V is TRBV2 and J is TRBJ1-2, with D perhaps matching TRBD1 (5 bases). This clonotype originated in a woman aged 40 to 49 in good health. Some clones in this sample may be carry-over from other donors' samples. The sequenced material came from PBMCs. For the CDR3, the DNA is TGTGCCAGCAGTGTCCGCAGGGACTTAGACGGCTACACCTTC. Its translation is CASSVRRDLDGYTF.